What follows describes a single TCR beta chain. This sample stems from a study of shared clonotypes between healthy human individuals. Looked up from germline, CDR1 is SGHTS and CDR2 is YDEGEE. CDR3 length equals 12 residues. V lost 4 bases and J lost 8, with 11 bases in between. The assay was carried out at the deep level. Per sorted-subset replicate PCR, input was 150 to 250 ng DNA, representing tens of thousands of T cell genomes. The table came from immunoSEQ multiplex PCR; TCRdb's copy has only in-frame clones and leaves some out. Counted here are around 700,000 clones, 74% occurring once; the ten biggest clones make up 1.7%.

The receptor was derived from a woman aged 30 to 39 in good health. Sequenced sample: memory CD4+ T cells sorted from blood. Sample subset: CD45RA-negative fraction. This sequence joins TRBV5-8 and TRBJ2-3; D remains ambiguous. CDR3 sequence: CASSHVLGTQYF. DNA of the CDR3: TGTGCCAGCAGCCATGTCCTGGGTACGCAGTATTTT.